The clone carrying this T cell receptor (beta chain) was counted a few times. Antigen: not known. There are 15 residues in the CDR3. The junction had 6 bases not matched to a gene; V was cut back by 6 bases and J by 0 bases. The record originates from a study of naive and memory T cell subsets. Study results and limitations: Naive repertoires, especially CD8, held a few larger clonotypes, possibly memory cells re-expressing CD45RA.

Two oligonucleotides, mixed equimolar, formed the beta constant-region primer covering TRBC1 and TRBC2. The ligated cDNA underwent four PCR rounds using SP2 and nested alpha and beta constant-region primers. TCRdb itself ran the UMI-ligation and nested PCR reads through MiXCR, one entry per CDR3 protein. Among around 83,000 distinct CDR3 sequences listed, around 11% were seen once. The sequence derives from a human donor in good health. The specimen sequenced was naive CD4+ T cells from blood. The chain carries TRBV12-3 or TRBV12-4 and TRBJ1-1; 8 bases line up with TRBD1. Written as DNA, the CDR3 is TGTGCCAGCAGACCTGAGGGACAGGTGAACACTGAAGCTTTCTTT. Amino acid sequence: CASRPEGQVNTEAFF.